These 26 T cell receptor beta chains share one sample of origin, sequenced in a study of preoperative IRX-2 immunotherapy in early breast cancer (dated 2019 in TCRdb). The treatment or condition label corresponds to: preoperative locoregional IRX-2 cytokine immunotherapy. Libraries were built with the immunoSEQ multiplex PCR assay. The table was pulled from immuneACCESS by TCRdb, which kept in-frame rearrangements only. Such tables lose some clones; where checked, under half of the loss comes from unresolved V genes, and the rest has no known cause. The sample yields about 42,000 clones; 60% to 85% were counted once. The ten top clones hold 1.2% of the sample. Sequences were derived from tumor tissue, sampled after IRX-2 immunotherapy. These receptor sequences come from a human donor with breast cancer.

The V call is TRBV19, the J call TRBJ2-2, with 8 nucleotides matching TRBD2. From germline, CDR1 is LNHDA and CDR2 SQIVND (reference sequence). Trimming at V came to 6 bases and at J to 5 bases, leaving 8 bases not matched to a gene. The length of the CDR3 is 15 residues. The CDR3 loop is CASSWGLVGTGELFF. The CDR3 region has the DNA TGTGCCAGTAGCTGGGGACTAGTTGGGACCGGGGAGCTGTTTTTT.

The DNA of the CDR3 is TGCGCCAGCCATAGCGGGGGGGCAAAAGATACGCAGTATTTT. Protein product: CASHSGGAKDTQYF. V and J are TRBV10-1 and TRBJ2-3, with 11 bases that match TRBD2. This CDR3 has 14 amino acids. V trimming: 8 bases; J trimming: 5 bases; junction bases outside the gene matches: 6. Looked up from germline, CDR1 is WNHNN and CDR2 is SYGVQD (reference sequence).

The chain joins TRBV1 to TRBJ1-5. TRBV1 is a listed pseudogene. The length of the CDR3 is 14 residues. This chain's CDR3 is CSVGSVSGNQPQHF. The CDR3 DNA follows: TGCAGCGTTGGTTCCGTGTCCGGCAATCAGCCCCAGCATTTT.

The chain joins TRBV29-1 to TRBJ2-1; possible D gene TRBD2, 7 bases. This CDR3 has 15 residues. Trimming stripped 0 bases from V and 9 bases from J, with 18 bases between. The germline gives CDR1 SQVTM, CDR2 ANQGSEA. The CDR3 sequence: CSVEEGRGRMIEQFF. The DNA for the CDR3 is TGCAGCGTTGAAGAGGGGCGGGGGCGCATGATTGAGCAGTTCTTC.

V and J are TRBV5-1 and TRBJ2-1, with D perhaps matching TRBD2 (5 bases). The CDR3 runs 14 residues. CDR1 and CDR2 (germline): SGHRS, YFSETQ. V lost 0 bases and J lost 10, with 14 bases in between. The CDR3 protein is CASSLGLRRKEQFF. The CDR3 bases are TGCGCCAGCAGCTTGGGACTACGGAGGAAGGAGCAGTTCTTC.

The V and J genes are TRBV5-1 and TRBJ1-2, with D possibly matching TRBD1 (5 bases). The germline V gene encodes CDR1 SGHRS and CDR2 YFSETQ. Trimming took 4 bases from V and 4 from J, leaving 14 bases between them. The CDR3 spans 14 residues. The CDR3 is CASSRDLTSYGYTF. The CDR3 nucleotides read TGCGCCAGCAGCAGGGACCTTACTAGCTATGGCTACACCTTC.

This clone was seen more than once but under ten times. The chain combines TRBV15 with TRBJ2-5, with 7 positions matching TRBD2. This CDR3 contains 15 residues. Looked up from germline, CDR1 is LNHNV and CDR2 is YYDKDF (reference sequence). The V segment lost 0 bases and the J segment 5 bases; nucleotides outside the gene matches: 6. CDR3 DNA sequence: TGTGCCACCAGCAGAGAAACGACTAGCCAGGAGACCCAGTACTTC. This sequence encodes CATSRETTSQETQYF.

The chain uses TRBV6-4 and TRBJ2-7; D perhaps matches TRBD1 (6 bases). V was shortened by 6 bases and J by 2 bases, with 14 bases between the two germline ends. The CDR3 has 14 residues. The germline V gene has CDR1 MRHNA and CDR2 SNTAGT. The CDR3 DNA reads as TGTGCCAGCAGGAAGCAGGGGTCCGCCTACGAGCAGTACTTC. Residues: CASRKQGSAYEQYF.

The J gene is TRBJ2-5, the V gene TRBV18, with 9 bases that match TRBD1. After removal of 8 bases from V and 2 bases from J, the junction contained 3 bases not matched to a gene. The CDR3 runs 13 residues. CDR1 is KGHSH and CDR2 is LQKENI in the germline V gene. The CDR3 reads CASEGQGQETQYF. The CDR3 DNA reads as TGTGCCAGCGAAGGACAGGGGCAAGAGACCCAGTACTTC. The full variable domain, with the rest looked up from reference TRBV18 and TRBJ2-5, is NAGVMQNPRHLVRRRGQEARLRCSPMKGHSHVYWYRQLPEEGLKFMVYLQKENIIDESGMPKERFSAEFPKEGPSILRIQQVVRGDSAAYFCASEGQGQETQYFGPGTRLLVL.

J is TRBJ2-5 and V is TRBV5-1; tentatively, D is TRBD1 or TRBD2 (6 bases each). V was shortened by 2 bases and J by 5 bases, with 16 bases between the two germline ends. CDR3 length: 15 residues. From germline, CDR1 is SGHRS and CDR2 YFSETQ. In nucleotides, the CDR3 is TGCGCCAGCAGCTTCTTCATCGGGGGCGGGGAGACCCAGTACTTC. It encodes CASSFFIGGGETQYF.

The rearrangement uses TRBV6-8 and TRBJ1-1; unclear D gene. The CDR3 loop spans 14 amino acids. Trimming removed 6 bases at V and 5 bases at J, with 16 bases between. Germline V lookup: CDR1 MNHGY, CDR2 SAAAGT. CDR3 sequence (DNA): TGTGCCAGCAGGCCCTCCCGGAGGCAAACTGAAGCTTTCTTT. Its protein is CASRPSRRQTEAFF.

This clone was found a few times. The gene calls are TRBV28 and TRBJ2-6, with TRBD1 matching 10 bases. The V gene end was trimmed by 11 bases and the J gene end by 0 bases; junction bases not matched to a gene: 4. This CDR3 has 15 residues. Per the germline V gene, CDR1 is MDHEN and CDR2 is SYDVKM. The DNA of the CDR3 is TGTGCCGCCGGGACAGGGGCCTCTGGGGCCAACGTCCTGACTTTC. Its translation: CAAGTGASGANVLTF.

The chain couples TRBV6-8 to TRBJ1-6; TRBD1 might be the D (6 bases). The CDR3 is made up of 16 amino acids. Germline V lookup: CDR1 MNHGY, CDR2 SAAAGT. Trimming took 6 bases from V and 2 from J, leaving 14 bases between them. CDR3 sequence reads: CASSPSGAAYNSPLHF. The CDR3 DNA follows: TGTGCCAGCAGCCCATCAGGGGCCGCCTATAATTCACCCCTCCACTTT.

The chain is built from TRBV5-2 and TRBJ1-4; the D segment call TRBD1 is taken from the table without a DNA check. TRBV5-2 is tagged as a pseudogene. The CDR3 spans 16 residues. DNA of the CDR3: TGTGCCAGCAGCCCCCGGGACAGGGGTATCAATGAAAAACTGTTTTTT. Translated: CASSPRDRGINEKLFF.

This clone was recorded a few times. The CDR3 nucleotides read TGTGCCAGCAGCCCCGGACATTCTGTAGGGACCCAGTACTTC. Encoded protein: CASSPGHSVGTQYF. This chain connects TRBV7-1 to TRBJ2-5, with D possibly being TRBD1 (5 bases). TRBV7-1 falls under the ORF class, with uncertain function. The CDR3 loop spans 14 amino acids. V lost 5 bases to trimming and J lost 7 bases, with 17 bases between them.

The chain has TRBV11-3 and TRBJ2-1; 7 nucleotides align to TRBD1. V lost 4 bases to trimming and J lost 6 bases; unmatched junction nucleotides: 9. CDR1 is SGHNT and CDR2 is YENEEA in the germline V gene. This CDR3 is 15 amino acids long. CDR3 DNA: TGTGCCAGCAGCTCGACAGGGCCGGTAGGCAATGAGCAGTTCTTC. Amino acid sequence: CASSSTGPVGNEQFF.

The chain carries TRBV11-3 and TRBJ1-4; D perhaps matches TRBD1 (5 bases). The V and J ends lost 5 bases and 8 bases respectively, with 21 bases between them. CDR3 size: 16 residues. Germline CDR1 and CDR2: SGHNT and YENEEA. The CDR3 spells CASSAGPAARGEKLFF. The CDR3 region has the DNA TGTGCCAGCAGCGCCGGGCCTGCGGCTAGGGGCGAAAAACTGTTTTTT.

V and J are TRBV4-1 and TRBJ2-2; unclear D gene. Between the trimmed V and J ends, which lost 0 bases and 8 bases, there was a span of 13 bases. Germline-derived CDR1 and CDR2 are MGHRA and YSYEKL. The CDR3 contains 15 residues. This CDR3 reads CASSQEARLSGELFF. The CDR3 region has the DNA TGCGCCAGCAGCCAAGAAGCTCGCCTGAGTGGGGAGCTGTTTTTT.

In nucleotides, the CDR3 is TGCGCCAGCAGGGAGACAGGCCCACTGAGCTCCTATAATTCACCCCTCCACTTT. Its protein product is CASRETGPLSSYNSPLHF. The chain couples TRBV10-2 to TRBJ1-6; possibly TRBD1 for D (6 bases). The CDR3 length is 18 residues. Trimming removed 6 bases from V and 0 bases from J, with 18 bases in between. Germline assignment: CDR1 WSHSY and CDR2 SAAADI.

This chain joins TRBV30 and TRBJ1-1; D gene uncertain. CDR1 GTSNPN and CDR2 SVGIG come from the germline V gene (reference sequence). The CDR3 loop spans 14 amino acids. V lost 1 base and J lost 1, with 10 bases in between. The CDR3 sequence: CAWSGSLGNTEAFF. The DNA for the CDR3 is TGTGCCTGGAGTGGTAGCCTCGGGAACACTGAAGCTTTCTTT.

The J gene is TRBJ1-1, the V gene TRBV6-8; 9 bases fit TRBD1. The germline V gene encodes CDR1 MNHGY and CDR2 SAAAGT. The CDR3 sequence is 15 residues long. Germline trimming cut 4 bases from V and 5 bases from J; bases unmatched to any gene: 8. The CDR3 is CASSFSQGARTEAFF. The CDR3 bases are TGTGCCAGCAGTTTCTCACAGGGGGCGCGGACTGAAGCTTTCTTT.

The rearrangement joins TRBV29-1 to TRBJ1-1; D is uncertain. The CDR3 is made up of 12 amino acids. The germline gives CDR1 SQVTM, CDR2 ANQGSEA. With 6 bases removed from V and 2 bases from J, the gap between germline ends came to 10 bases. CDR3 loop: CSVRTSNTEAFF. The CDR3 nucleotides are TGCAGCGTCCGGACTTCAAACACTGAAGCTTTCTTT.

This clone was counted a few times. The chain uses TRBV11-3 and TRBJ1-5, with 9 bases that match TRBD1. Per the germline V gene, CDR1 is SGHNT and CDR2 is YENEEA. The CDR3 has 14 residues. V gave up 4 bases and J gave up 7 bases; unmatched junction bases: 5. The CDR3 protein is CASSSTGGRQPQHF. Here the CDR3 DNA reads TGTGCCAGCAGCTCAACAGGGGGCAGACAGCCCCAGCATTTT.

The chain recombines TRBV4-1 with TRBJ2-3; 8 nucleotides match TRBD2. The CDR3 covers 15 residues. Germline-derived CDR1 and CDR2 are MGHRA and YSYEKL. The J segment lost 4 bases and the V segment lost 0 bases, leaving 3 bases of the junction unmatched. The CDR3 bases are TGCGCCAGCAGCCAAGAGGGGACTAGTTCAGATACGCAGTATTTT. It specifies CASSQEGTSSDTQYF.

The V and J genes are TRBV16 and TRBJ1-1; no clear D. CDR1 and CDR2 from the germline V gene are KGHSY and FQNENV. V was cut by 4 bases and J by 0 bases, with 3 bases left in between. The CDR3 loop spans 12 amino acids. CDR3 residues: CASSLMNTEAFF. DNA of the CDR3: TGTGCCAGCAGCCTGATGAACACTGAAGCTTTCTTT.

CDR3 region: CASSARGTEAFF. As DNA, the CDR3 is TGTGCCAGCAGCGCGAGGGGTACTGAAGCTTTCTTT. This sequence joins TRBV9 and TRBJ1-1; TRBD1 is a possible D gene (5 bases). CDR1 and CDR2 from the germline V gene are SGDLS and YYNGEE. This CDR3 region has 12 residues. V lost 3 bases to trimming and J lost 5 bases, with 8 bases between them.